One sample yielded the 13 T cell receptor beta chains listed below, sequenced in a study of blood T cell repertoires in COVID-19. TCRdb keeps only in-frame clones here, not all; method: immunoSEQ multiplex PCR. The sample yields some 51,000 clones, roughly 91% seen once. The specimen sequenced was peripheral blood. The receptors come from a man aged 50 to 60 with active COVID-19.

The chain links TRBV6-6 to TRBJ2-7; D is undetermined. CDR3 length equals 12 residues. The V gene's germline CDR1 is MNHNY and CDR2 SVGAGI (reference sequence). Trimming took 0 bases from V and 5 from J, leaving 5 bases between them. CDR3 in amino acids: CASSYSSDEQYF. CDR3 bases: TGTGCCAGCAGTTACTCGTCCGACGAGCAGTACTTC.

The chain joins TRBV7-2 to TRBJ2-3, with D uncertain. From germline, CDR1 is SGHTA and CDR2 FQGNSA. The CDR3 is made up of 10 amino acids. The V gene lost 1 base and the J gene lost 14 bases, with 7 bases spanning the gap. CDR3 sequence (DNA): TGTGCCAGCAGCTTAGTACTTACGTATTTT. Its translation is CASSLVLTYF.

This clone was recorded a few times. The chain combines TRBV5-4 with TRBJ1-6, with 7 bases matching TRBD1. CDR1 and CDR2 (germline): SGHNT, YYREEE (reference sequence). V lost 0 bases to trimming and J lost 14 bases; unmatched junction nucleotides: 8. This CDR3 spans 14 amino acids. CDR3 in amino acids: CASSLEQGLGALHF. CDR3 nucleotide sequence: TGTGCCAGCAGCTTGGAACAGGGGTTAGGAGCCCTCCACTTT.

The chain is built from TRBV29-1 and TRBJ1-5; tentative D call: TRBD1 (6 bases). The CDR3 totals 12 residues. Germline V gene sequence: CDR1 SQVTM, CDR2 ANQGSEA. Trimming removed 6 bases from V and 7 bases from J, with 13 bases in between. CDR3 residues: CSVSRGGQPQHF. CDR3 DNA: TGCAGCGTCAGCAGGGGTGGACAGCCCCAGCATTTT.

The chain carries TRBV7-2 and TRBJ2-7; no reliable D call. Trimming removed 5 bases at V and 3 bases at J, with 11 bases between. Germline CDR1 reads SGHTA; CDR2 reads FQGNSA. This CDR3 has 13 residues. CDR3 nucleotides: TGTGCCAGCAGCCCCGGTGGGCACTACGAGCAGTACTTC. This translates into CASSPGGHYEQYF.

The chain is built from TRBV14 and TRBJ2-3, with D maybe TRBD1 (6 bases). The CDR3 covers 16 residues. V gave up 1 base and J gave up 3 bases, with 14 bases separating them. The germline V gene has CDR1 SGHDN and CDR2 FVKESK. CDR3 DNA: TGTGCCAGCAGCCAAGGGACAGTTAAGATAACAGATACGCAGTATTTT. Translating gives CASSQGTVKITDTQYF. The variable domain in full, completed from reference TRBV14 and TRBJ2-3, reads EAGVTQFPSHSVIEKGQTVTLRCDPISGHDNLYWYRRVMGKEIKFLLHFVKESKQDESGMPNNRFLAERTGGTYSTLKVQPAELEDSGVYFCASSQGTVKITDTQYFGPGTRLTVL.

The chain is built from TRBV9 and TRBJ2-4; 8 nucleotides match TRBD1. V was clipped by 0 bases and J by 2 bases; unmatched bases: 7. Looked up from germline, CDR1 is SGDLS and CDR2 is YYNGEE. This CDR3 has 17 amino acids. The CDR3 nucleotides read TGTGCCAGCAGCGTAGCTAATCAGGGGGCGCCCAAAAACATTCAGTACTTC. This gives the protein CASSVANQGAPKNIQYF.

The chain carries TRBV10-3 and TRBJ2-1; 10 bases are shared with TRBD2. Germline loops: CDR1 ENHRY, CDR2 SYGVKD. J lost 2 bases, V lost 6 bases, and 1 base had no gene match. The CDR3 has 14 amino acids. The CDR3 loop is CAISGLAAYNEQFF. The DNA of the CDR3 is TGTGCCATCAGCGGACTAGCGGCCTACAATGAGCAGTTCTTC.

The genes are TRBV7-7 and TRBJ2-2, with 7 bases that match TRBD1. Per germline, CDR1 SSHAT and CDR2 FNYEAQ (reference sequence). This CDR3 comprises 14 residues. J was trimmed by 6 bases and V by 2 bases; bases with no gene match: 3. CDR3 protein: CASSLTDRAGELFF. The CDR3 DNA sequence: TGTGCCAGCAGCTTAACAGACAGGGCCGGGGAGCTGTTTTTT.

This clone was recorded once. V and J are TRBV4-1 and TRBJ2-5, with 7 bases matching TRBD2. The length of the CDR3 is 17 residues. The V gene end was trimmed by 0 bases and the J gene end by 2 bases; junction bases not matched to a gene: 9. The germline V gene has CDR1 MGHRA and CDR2 YSYEKL. Here the CDR3 reads CASSQEMALAEQETQYF. Written as DNA, the CDR3 is TGCGCCAGCAGCCAAGAAATGGCTCTAGCGGAACAAGAGACCCAGTACTTC.

This clone was counted a few times. This chain joins TRBV6-5 and TRBJ1-3; 8 nucleotides align to TRBD1. There are 15 residues in the CDR3. After removal of 6 bases from V and 4 bases from J, the junction contained 8 bases not matched to a gene. Germline CDR1 reads MNHEY; CDR2 reads SVGAGI. The CDR3 is CASSIQGGWGNTIYF. The CDR3 nucleotides read TGTGCCAGCAGCATACAGGGGGGCTGGGGAAACACCATATATTTT.

The CDR3 region has the DNA TGTGCCAGCAGCTTAGGGCTCAGCTACGAGCAGTACTTC. It specifies CASSLGLSYEQYF. The chain is built from TRBV7-8 and TRBJ2-7; unclear D gene. The ends were cut back, 1 base at V and 3 bases at J, with 7 bases in the middle. The CDR3 contains 13 residues. Looked up from germline, CDR1 is SGHVS and CDR2 is FQNEAQ.

The V gene is TRBV6-1, the J gene TRBJ2-4; 9 bases line up with TRBD1. Trimming at V came to 2 bases and at J to 0 bases, leaving 5 bases not matched to a gene. Germline V gene lookup returns CDR1 MNHNS and CDR2 SASEGT. The CDR3 covers 17 residues. CDR3 in DNA: TGTGCCAGCAGTGAAAGGGAACAGGGGGCAGCCAAAAACATTCAGTACTTC. As protein: CASSEREQGAAKNIQYF.